A selection of T cell receptor beta chains follows, all from one sample in a study of blood T cell repertoires in COVID-19. Measured with immunoSEQ multiplex PCR; TCRdb has only the in-frame clones, and not every one. The data contain 250,000 or so clones, about 89% of them singletons. The sequenced material came from peripheral blood. These receptor sequences come from a man between 35 and 55 years old with active or convalescent COVID-19. The CDR3 runs from the conserved cysteine through the conserved F or W. D genes are given only for firm matches. Clone sizes are given selectively: once, few, many, or a class where the clone is expanded.

v_call: TRBV25-1; d_call: -; clone_size: -; j_call: TRBJ1-5; cdr3_nt: TGTGCCGTGGGCTGGAATCAGCCCCAGCATTTT; cdr3_aa: CAVGWNQPQHF
v_call: TRBV6-4; d_call: TRBD2; clone_size: -; j_call: TRBJ2-2; cdr3_nt: TGTGCCAGCGGACCTAGCGGGGGGACGAACACCGGGGAGCTGTTTTTT; cdr3_aa: CASGPSGGTNTGELFF
v_call: TRBV12-3/TRBV12-4; d_call: -; clone_size: -; j_call: TRBJ2-3; cdr3_nt: TGTGCCAGCAGCTACCTACTAGCAAATACGCAGTATTTT; cdr3_aa: CASSYLLANTQYF
v_call: TRBV14; d_call: -; clone_size: -; j_call: TRBJ2-7; cdr3_nt: TGTGCCAGCAGCCCCGGGTATCTAAACGAGCAGTACTTC; cdr3_aa: CASSPGYLNEQYF
v_call: TRBV6-1; d_call: -; clone_size: -; j_call: TRBJ1-6; cdr3_nt: TGTGCCAGCAGTGAATCGTTGGGAGAGGGTTCACCCCTCCACTTT; cdr3_aa: CASSESLGEGSPLHF
v_call: TRBV11-2; d_call: -; clone_size: -; j_call: TRBJ1-1; cdr3_nt: TGTGCCAGCAGCTTAGGCCGATGGACAGCTTATAACACTGAAGCTTTCTTT; cdr3_aa: CASSLGRWTAYNTEAFF
v_call: TRBV7-2; d_call: -; clone_size: -; j_call: TRBJ1-2; cdr3_nt: TGTGCCAGCAGCCCAGACAGAGCTAACTATGGCTACACCTTC; cdr3_aa: CASSPDRANYGYTF
v_call: TRBV7-8; d_call: -; clone_size: -; j_call: TRBJ1-5; cdr3_nt: TGTGCCAGCAGTGAGATTCATAGCAATCAGCCCCAGCATTTT; cdr3_aa: CASSEIHSNQPQHF
v_call: TRBV6-5; d_call: -; clone_size: -; j_call: TRBJ1-2; cdr3_nt: TGTGCCAGCAGTCCCGACAGTGGTTACTATGGCTACACCTTC; cdr3_aa: CASSPDSGYYGYTF
v_call: TRBV2; d_call: -; clone_size: -; j_call: TRBJ2-3; cdr3_nt: TGTGCCAGCAGTGAATCCCATACCCTAGCAGATAATACGCAGTATTTT; cdr3_aa: CASSESHTLADNTQYF
v_call: TRBV9; d_call: -; clone_size: -; j_call: TRBJ1-5; cdr3_nt: TGTGCCAGCAGTTATGGCTCTGATGGTAATCAGCCCCAGCATTTT; cdr3_aa: CASSYGSDGNQPQHF
v_call: TRBV7-9; d_call: TRBD2; clone_size: -; j_call: TRBJ2-5; cdr3_nt: TGTGCCAGTGCTGGGGGAGGGTTCGAGACCCAGTACTTC; cdr3_aa: CASAGGGFETQYF
v_call: TRBV19; d_call: -; clone_size: -; j_call: TRBJ2-5; cdr3_nt: TGTGCCAGTAGTATACTTGGGAGGGAGACCCAGTACTTC; cdr3_aa: CASSILGRETQYF
v_call: TRBV6-4; d_call: TRBD1; clone_size: -; j_call: TRBJ2-3; cdr3_nt: TGTGCCAGCAGTGCCGGGACAGGGGTCACAGATACGCAGTATTTT; cdr3_aa: CASSAGTGVTDTQYF
v_call: TRBV7-3; d_call: -; clone_size: -; j_call: TRBJ2-3; cdr3_nt: TGTGCCAGCAGCTTAACTAGCAGCACAGATACGCAGTATTTT; cdr3_aa: CASSLTSSTDTQYF
v_call: TRBV3-1/TRBV3-2; d_call: TRBD1; clone_size: -; j_call: TRBJ1-2; cdr3_nt: TGTGCCAGCAGTCCGGGACAGGGGGCTGATGGCTACACCTTC; cdr3_aa: CASSPGQGADGYTF
v_call: TRBV15; d_call: -; clone_size: -; j_call: TRBJ2-5; cdr3_nt: TGTGCCACCAGCAGAGATCGGGGGGAGACCCAGTACTTC; cdr3_aa: CATSRDRGETQYF
v_call: TRBV19; d_call: -; clone_size: once; j_call: TRBJ2-1; cdr3_nt: TGTGCCAGTAGTATGGGGCAGACCTACAATGAGCAGTTCTTC; cdr3_aa: CASSMGQTYNEQFF
v_call: TRBV30; d_call: -; clone_size: -; j_call: TRBJ1-3; cdr3_nt: TGTGCCTGGAGTGCCCGAGGTTACTCTGGAAACACCATATATTTT; cdr3_aa: CAWSARGYSGNTIYF
v_call: TRBV6-5; d_call: TRBD1; clone_size: -; j_call: TRBJ1-2; cdr3_nt: TGTGCCAGCAGCAAAAACAGGGGGCAGAATGGCTACACCTTC; cdr3_aa: CASSKNRGQNGYTF
v_call: TRBV5-6; d_call: TRBD1; clone_size: -; j_call: TRBJ1-2; cdr3_nt: TGTGCCAGCAGCGCCGGGACAGCCGCTCTATGGGGCTACACCTTC; cdr3_aa: CASSAGTAALWGYTF
v_call: TRBV18; d_call: TRBD2; clone_size: -; j_call: TRBJ2-5; cdr3_nt: TGTGCCAGCTCACCTGGGACTAGCGGGAGCGCCGAGACCCAGTACTTC; cdr3_aa: CASSPGTSGSAETQYF
v_call: TRBV18; d_call: TRBD1; clone_size: once; j_call: TRBJ2-1; cdr3_nt: TGTGCCAGCTCAGCAACTTCCGGGACAGGGTACTCAATACACGGTGAGCAGTTCTTC; cdr3_aa: CASSATSGTGYSIHGEQFF
v_call: TRBV11-2; d_call: -; clone_size: -; j_call: TRBJ2-5; cdr3_nt: TGTGCCAGCAGCCTAGCCCGCGGGAACGGTGAGACCCAGTACTTC; cdr3_aa: CASSLARGNGETQYF
v_call: TRBV3-1/TRBV3-2; d_call: TRBD1; clone_size: -; j_call: TRBJ1-6; cdr3_nt: TGTGCCAGCAGCCAAGTGTCCGGGACAGGGTTTTTTTCACCCCTCCACTTT; cdr3_aa: CASSQVSGTGFFSPLHF
v_call: TRBV29-1; d_call: -; clone_size: -; j_call: TRBJ1-2; cdr3_nt: TGCAGCGTTGAGAGGAGGGACTATGGCTACACCTTC; cdr3_aa: CSVERRDYGYTF
v_call: TRBV15; d_call: TRBD2; clone_size: -; j_call: TRBJ2-7; cdr3_nt: TGTGCCACCAGCAGAGACACCAGGACTAGCGGAAACTACGAGCAGTACTTC; cdr3_aa: CATSRDTRTSGNYEQYF
v_call: TRBV29-1; d_call: -; clone_size: once; j_call: TRBJ1-5; cdr3_nt: TGCAGCGTTAGGCAGGGCAATCAGCCCCAGCATTTT; cdr3_aa: CSVRQGNQPQHF
v_call: TRBV19; d_call: TRBD1; clone_size: -; j_call: TRBJ2-2; cdr3_nt: TGTGCCAGTAGATCCCGACAGGGGTCCGGGGAGCTGTTTTTT; cdr3_aa: CASRSRQGSGELFF
v_call: TRBV5-1; d_call: -; clone_size: -; j_call: TRBJ1-4; cdr3_nt: TGCGCCAGCAGCTTCACCGGGACGGGGAGGCTTAATGAAAAACTGTTTTTT; cdr3_aa: CASSFTGTGRLNEKLFF
v_call: TRBV19; d_call: TRBD1; clone_size: -; j_call: TRBJ2-1; cdr3_nt: TGTGCCAGTAACACAGGGGGGACAGGGAAGTTGAATGAGCAGTTCTTC; cdr3_aa: CASNTGGTGKLNEQFF
v_call: TRBV28; d_call: -; clone_size: -; j_call: TRBJ1-4; cdr3_nt: TGTGCCAGCAGTGCTGGGGGGTGGAAACTGTTTTTT; cdr3_aa: CASSAGGWKLFF
v_call: TRBV24-1; d_call: TRBD1; clone_size: -; j_call: TRBJ2-1; cdr3_nt: TGTGCCACCAGTGATTCGGGACAGGTAAACAATGAGCAGTTCTTC; cdr3_aa: CATSDSGQVNNEQFF
v_call: TRBV30; d_call: TRBD2; clone_size: -; j_call: TRBJ2-2; cdr3_nt: TGTGCCTTCAGACTAGCGGGAGGTCGAAACACCGGGGAGCTGTTTTTT; cdr3_aa: CAFRLAGGRNTGELFF
v_call: TRBV6-5; d_call: -; clone_size: -; j_call: TRBJ2-2; cdr3_nt: TGTGCCAGCGCCGGACAATTCACCGGGGAGCTGTTTTTT; cdr3_aa: CASAGQFTGELFF
v_call: TRBV10-3; d_call: TRBD1; clone_size: -; j_call: TRBJ1-2; cdr3_nt: TGTGCCATCAGTGATGGACAGGGGAACGGCTACACCTTC; cdr3_aa: CAISDGQGNGYTF
v_call: TRBV11-2; d_call: -; clone_size: -; j_call: TRBJ2-2; cdr3_nt: TGTGCCAGCAGCTCCCCCCAGAACACCGGGGAGCTGTTTTTT; cdr3_aa: CASSSPQNTGELFF
v_call: TRBV7-9; d_call: TRBD1; clone_size: once; j_call: TRBJ1-1; cdr3_nt: TGTGCCAGCAGCCAGGGGGTCGTGGGAGCTTTCTTT; cdr3_aa: CASSQGVVGAFF
v_call: TRBV7-9; d_call: -; clone_size: -; j_call: TRBJ1-2; cdr3_nt: TGTGCCAGCAGCCCCCTGTCTGGGGAGGCCTATGGCTACACCTTC; cdr3_aa: CASSPLSGEAYGYTF
v_call: TRBV24-1; d_call: -; clone_size: -; j_call: TRBJ1-2; cdr3_nt: TGTGCCACCAGTGGACCGACAGCAGACTATGGCTACACCTTC; cdr3_aa: CATSGPTADYGYTF
v_call: TRBV19; d_call: TRBD1; clone_size: -; j_call: TRBJ1-6; cdr3_nt: TGTGCCAGTAGTATAGTGAGGGGGCGCCCCTTTAACTCCTATAATTCACCCCTCCACTTT; cdr3_aa: CASSIVRGRPFNSYNSPLHF
v_call: TRBV29-1; d_call: -; clone_size: -; j_call: TRBJ1-6; cdr3_nt: TGCAGCGGAAAGTGGAGTGGTTCACCCCTCCACTTT; cdr3_aa: CSGKWSGSPLHF
v_call: TRBV7-6; d_call: TRBD1; clone_size: -; j_call: TRBJ2-5; cdr3_nt: TGTGCCAGCAGCTCGCGACAGGGGACACAAGAGACCCAGTACTTC; cdr3_aa: CASSSRQGTQETQYF
v_call: TRBV29-1; d_call: TRBD1; clone_size: -; j_call: TRBJ1-1; cdr3_nt: TGCAGCGTGGCGACAGGGTTACCTGAAGCTTTCTTT; cdr3_aa: CSVATGLPEAFF
v_call: TRBV3-1/TRBV3-2; d_call: -; clone_size: -; j_call: TRBJ1-4; cdr3_nt: TGTGCCAGCAGCCAAGCGGGACTCGCTTCAGAAAAACTGTTTTTT; cdr3_aa: CASSQAGLASEKLFF
v_call: TRBV5-1; d_call: -; clone_size: -; j_call: TRBJ2-6; cdr3_nt: TGCGCCAGCAGCTTAGAGTGGGGGGCCAACGTCCTGACTTTC; cdr3_aa: CASSLEWGANVLTF
v_call: TRBV19; d_call: TRBD1; clone_size: -; j_call: TRBJ1-1; cdr3_nt: TGTGCCAGTAATGCACGGACAGGGCAAGGTTCTGAAGCTTTCTTT; cdr3_aa: CASNARTGQGSEAFF
v_call: TRBV5-1; d_call: TRBD2; clone_size: -; j_call: TRBJ2-5; cdr3_nt: TGCGCCAGCAGCTTGGGTGCTAGCGGGGGCCAAGAGACCCAGTACTTC; cdr3_aa: CASSLGASGGQETQYF
v_call: TRBV19; d_call: -; clone_size: -; j_call: TRBJ1-2; cdr3_nt: TGTGCCAGTAGTATAGAGAGGTATAACTATGGCTACACCTTC; cdr3_aa: CASSIERYNYGYTF
v_call: TRBV29-1; d_call: -; clone_size: -; j_call: TRBJ1-1; cdr3_nt: TGCAGCGTGGGGAGGTCCGTCCTAAGGGGTGTGGGTGAAGCTTTCTTT; cdr3_aa: CSVGRSVLRGVGEAFF
v_call: TRBV6-5; d_call: -; clone_size: -; j_call: TRBJ2-7; cdr3_nt: TGTGCCAGCAATAAGGGGGACATGAGCTCCTACGAGCAGTACTTC; cdr3_aa: CASNKGDMSSYEQYF
v_call: TRBV10-3; d_call: TRBD1; clone_size: -; j_call: TRBJ1-2; cdr3_nt: TGTGCCATCAGTGATCCGGGACAGTATAACTATGGCTACACCTTC; cdr3_aa: CAISDPGQYNYGYTF
v_call: TRBV19; d_call: TRBD2; clone_size: -; j_call: TRBJ2-1; cdr3_nt: TGTGCCAGTAGTACCCTAGCGGGGACAAGCTCCTACAATGAGCAGTTCTTC; cdr3_aa: CASSTLAGTSSYNEQFF
v_call: TRBV5-6; d_call: -; clone_size: once; j_call: TRBJ1-1; cdr3_nt: TGTGCCAGCAGCTATGGATTACGGGGAAAACTGAACACTGAAGCTTTCTTT; cdr3_aa: CASSYGLRGKLNTEAFF
v_call: TRBV29-1; d_call: -; clone_size: few; j_call: TRBJ1-1; cdr3_nt: TGCAGCGTTGAGCAAGACAGGTTCACTGAAGCTTTCTTT; cdr3_aa: CSVEQDRFTEAFF
v_call: TRBV13; d_call: TRBD1; clone_size: -; j_call: TRBJ2-7; cdr3_nt: TGTGCCAGCAGCCCTCACGGGGCGACAGGGAGCGAGCAGTACTTC; cdr3_aa: CASSPHGATGSEQYF
v_call: TRBV7-6; d_call: -; clone_size: -; j_call: TRBJ2-1; cdr3_nt: TGTGCCAGCAGCACGTTAGACAACGTTGAGCAGTTCTTC; cdr3_aa: CASSTLDNVEQFF
v_call: TRBV5-4; d_call: TRBD1; clone_size: -; j_call: TRBJ1-5; cdr3_nt: TGTGCCAGCAGCGCCGGACAGGGCATTAATCAGCCCCAGCATTTT; cdr3_aa: CASSAGQGINQPQHF
v_call: TRBV9; d_call: TRBD1; clone_size: -; j_call: TRBJ1-2; cdr3_nt: TGTGCCAGCAGCCTACAGGGGGACTATGGCTACACCTTC; cdr3_aa: CASSLQGDYGYTF